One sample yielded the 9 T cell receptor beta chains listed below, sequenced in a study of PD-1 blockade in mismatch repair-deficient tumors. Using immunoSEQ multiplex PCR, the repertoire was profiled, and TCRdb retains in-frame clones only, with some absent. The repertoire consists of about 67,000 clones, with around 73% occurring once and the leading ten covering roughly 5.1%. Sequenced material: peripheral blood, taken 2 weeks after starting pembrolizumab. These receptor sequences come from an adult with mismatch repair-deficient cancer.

CDR3 loop: CASSRDGRNEKLFF. Written as DNA, the CDR3 is TGCGCCAGCAGCCGGGACGGGCGGAATGAAAAACTGTTTTTT. This chain joins TRBV5-1 and TRBJ1-4; TRBD1 is a possible D gene (5 bases). Germline V lookup: CDR1 SGHRS, CDR2 YFSETQ. CDR3 length equals 14 residues. The germline V and J ends were trimmed by 4 bases and 5 bases, with 12 bases remaining between them.

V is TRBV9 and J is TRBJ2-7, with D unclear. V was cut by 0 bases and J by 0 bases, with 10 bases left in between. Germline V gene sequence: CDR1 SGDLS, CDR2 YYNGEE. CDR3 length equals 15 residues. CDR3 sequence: CASSVAPGGSYEQYF. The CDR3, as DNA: TGTGCCAGCAGCGTAGCCCCGGGCGGCTCCTACGAGCAGTACTTC.

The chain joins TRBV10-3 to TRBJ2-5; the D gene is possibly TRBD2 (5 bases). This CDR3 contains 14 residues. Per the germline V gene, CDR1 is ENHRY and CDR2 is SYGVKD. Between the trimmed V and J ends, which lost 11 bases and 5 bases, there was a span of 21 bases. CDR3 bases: TGTGCCGCGTCTCTAATCGGGAACGCGGAGACCCAGTACTTC. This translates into CAASLIGNAETQYF.

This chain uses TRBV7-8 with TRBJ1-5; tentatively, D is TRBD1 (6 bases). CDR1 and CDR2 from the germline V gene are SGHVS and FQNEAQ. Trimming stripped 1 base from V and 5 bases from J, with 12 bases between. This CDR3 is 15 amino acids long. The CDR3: CASSLEGGEDQPQHF. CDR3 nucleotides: TGTGCCAGCAGCTTAGAGGGGGGGGAAGATCAGCCCCAGCATTTT.

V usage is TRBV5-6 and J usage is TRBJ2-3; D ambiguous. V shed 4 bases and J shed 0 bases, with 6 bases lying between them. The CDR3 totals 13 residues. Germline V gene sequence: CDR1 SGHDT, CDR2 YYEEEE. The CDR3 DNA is TGTGCCAGCAGCAGATTTAGCACAGATACGCAGTATTTT. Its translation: CASSRFSTDTQYF.

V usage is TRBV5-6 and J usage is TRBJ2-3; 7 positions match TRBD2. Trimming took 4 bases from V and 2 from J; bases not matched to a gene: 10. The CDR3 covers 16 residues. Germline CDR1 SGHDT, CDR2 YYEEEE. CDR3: CASSRYGTTLTDTQYF. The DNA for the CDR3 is TGTGCCAGCAGCCGCTACGGGACTACCCTCACAGATACGCAGTATTTT.

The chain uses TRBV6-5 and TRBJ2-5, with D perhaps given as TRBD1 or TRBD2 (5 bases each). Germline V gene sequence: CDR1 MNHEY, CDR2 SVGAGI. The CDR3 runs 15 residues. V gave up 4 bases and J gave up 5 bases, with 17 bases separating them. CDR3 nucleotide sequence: TGTGCCAGCAGTTCGCGATCGGGGCGGCGGGAGACCCAGTACTTC. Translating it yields CASSSRSGRRETQYF.

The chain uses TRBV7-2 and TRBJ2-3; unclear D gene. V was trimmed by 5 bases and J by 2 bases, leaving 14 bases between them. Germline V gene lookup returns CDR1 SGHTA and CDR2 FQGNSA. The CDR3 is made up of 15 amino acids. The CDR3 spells CASSPQPLTTDTQYF. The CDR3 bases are TGTGCCAGCAGCCCCCAGCCCCTCACCACAGATACGCAGTATTTT.

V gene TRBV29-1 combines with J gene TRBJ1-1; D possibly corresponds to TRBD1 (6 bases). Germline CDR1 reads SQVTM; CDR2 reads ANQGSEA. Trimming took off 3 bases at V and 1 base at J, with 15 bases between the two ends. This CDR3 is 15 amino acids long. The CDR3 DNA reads TGCAGCGTTGATGGAAGAAGGACAGCGAACACTGAAGCTTTCTTT. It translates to CSVDGRRTANTEAFF.